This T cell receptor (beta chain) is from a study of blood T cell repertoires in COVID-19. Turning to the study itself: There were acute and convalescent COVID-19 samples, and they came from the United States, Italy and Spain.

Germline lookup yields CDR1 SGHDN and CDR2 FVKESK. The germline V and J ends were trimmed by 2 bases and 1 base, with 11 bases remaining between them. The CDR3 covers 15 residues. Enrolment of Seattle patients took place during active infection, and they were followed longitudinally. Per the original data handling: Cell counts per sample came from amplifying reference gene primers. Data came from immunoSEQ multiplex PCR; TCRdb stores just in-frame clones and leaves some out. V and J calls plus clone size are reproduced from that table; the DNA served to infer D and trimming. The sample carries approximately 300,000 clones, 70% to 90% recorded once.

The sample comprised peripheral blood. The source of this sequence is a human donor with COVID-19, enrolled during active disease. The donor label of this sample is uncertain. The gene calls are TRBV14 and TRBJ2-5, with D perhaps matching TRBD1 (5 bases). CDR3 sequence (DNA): TGTGCCAGCAGCCAACTCGGCAGGGCCCAAGAGACCCAGTACTTC. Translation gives CASSQLGRAQETQYF.